The text below deals with one T cell receptor (beta chain). Its antigen is as yet unknown. This sample stems from a study of blood T cells in healthy people across ages. Primed by a sample-barcoded 5' primer and a J-beta primer mix, a second PCR proceeded for about 6 to 12 cycles. Each CDR3 protein gets one entry after TCRdb re-called the 5' RACE reads with MiXCR. The sample lists more than 650,000 distinct CDR3 sequences, 22% seen once, with 20% to 25% in the top ten. Germline CDR1 reads SGHAT; CDR2 reads FQNNGV. V gave up 1 base and J gave up 4 bases, with 7 bases separating them. The CDR3 covers 13 residues. Study-wide points: Age advanced and TCR beta diversity per million T cells fell, roughly linearly.

V is TRBV11-2 and J is TRBJ1-1, with D unclear. The sample taken for sequencing was blood. The TCR comes from a man between 65 and 79 years old in good health. For the CDR3, the DNA is TGTGCCAGCAGCTTAGGCCAGCTCACTGAAGCTTTCTTT. Encoded protein: CASSLGQLTEAFF.